This T cell receptor (beta chain) was recovered during a study of follicular helper T cells after annual influenza vaccination. Time point in this sample: 2014-2015 season, 7 days after vaccination. Germline V CDR1 and CDR2: LNHNV, YYDKDF (reference sequence). V was trimmed by 1 base and J by 5 bases, leaving 12 bases between them. The CDR3 extends over 15 amino acids. Method: immunoSEQ multiplex PCR; TCRdb's copy keeps in-frame clones and lacks some. The data show about 15,000 clones, roughly 80% seen once. The source material was CXCR5+ CD38- circulating T follicular helper cells from blood, sampled 7 days after influenza vaccination. Subset denoted: circulating Tfh, non-naive CD4+CXCR5+PD-1+ (ICOS+CD38+ or ICOS-CD38-). V is TRBV15 and J is TRBJ1-5, with D unclear. The TCR comes from an adult who received the influenza vaccine. CDR3 bases: TGTGCCACCAGCAGAGGCGGGGATTTCTATCAGCCCCAGCATTTT. Translating it yields CATSRGGDFYQPQHF.